This note documents a single T cell receptor (beta chain) sequence. Antigen specificity is unknown. This sample is drawn from a study of cytomegalovirus exposure and HLA in healthy donors. The PCR was carried out with 60 Vbeta primers and 13 Jbeta primers. TCRdb's copy holds only in-frame clones and misses some; the assay was immunoSEQ multiplex PCR. Of about 160,000 clones in the sample, roughly 80% were seen once. The CDR3 is made up of 12 amino acids. Study-level findings and limits: Certain indistinguishable V segments, among them TRBV6-2 and TRBV6-3, were excluded. Later, an analysis showed that TCR beta chains associated with HLA were more clonally expanded than others that were equally common. Most of the TCR beta V segments (in an earlier analysis) were productive either about 87% or about 30% of the time.

Sequences were obtained from PBMCs. The TCR was taken from a man aged 25 to 45 in good health and CMV-seropositive. The genes are TRBV21-1 and TRBJ2-2; the listed D gene, TRBD1, was not tested against the DNA. TRBV21-1 is a pseudogene locus. CDR3 in amino acids: CACCWGPGELFF. The CDR3 bases are TGTGCCTGTTGTTGGGGGCCCGGGGAGCTGTTTTTT.